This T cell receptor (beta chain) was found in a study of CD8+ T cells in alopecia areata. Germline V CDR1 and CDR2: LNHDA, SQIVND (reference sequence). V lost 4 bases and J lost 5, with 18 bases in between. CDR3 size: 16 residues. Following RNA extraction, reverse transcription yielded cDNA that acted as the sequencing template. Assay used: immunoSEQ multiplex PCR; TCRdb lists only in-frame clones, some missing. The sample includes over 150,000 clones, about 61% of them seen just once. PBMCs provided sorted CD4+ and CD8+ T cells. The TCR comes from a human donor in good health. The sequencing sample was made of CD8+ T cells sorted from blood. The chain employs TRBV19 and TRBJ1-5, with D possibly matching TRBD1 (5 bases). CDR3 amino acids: CASSRDFQEHYQPQHF. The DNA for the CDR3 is TGTGCCAGTAGTAGGGACTTCCAGGAGCACTATCAGCCCCAGCATTTT.